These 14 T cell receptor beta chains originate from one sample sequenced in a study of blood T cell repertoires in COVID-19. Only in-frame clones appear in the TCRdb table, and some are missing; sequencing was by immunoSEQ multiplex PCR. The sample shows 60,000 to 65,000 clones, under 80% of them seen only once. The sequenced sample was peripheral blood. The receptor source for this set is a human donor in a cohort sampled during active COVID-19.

Written as DNA, the CDR3 is TGTGCCACAAAAGGAGGAGGGATCGGCACAGATACGCAGTATTTT. Translating gives CATKGGGIGTDTQYF. The chain is built from TRBV27 and TRBJ2-3; TRBD2 might be the D (6 bases). Trimming pared 10 bases from V and 1 base from J, leaving 18 bases between. Germline V gene data show CDR1 as MNHEY and CDR2 as SMNVEV (reference sequence). The CDR3 runs to 15 residues.

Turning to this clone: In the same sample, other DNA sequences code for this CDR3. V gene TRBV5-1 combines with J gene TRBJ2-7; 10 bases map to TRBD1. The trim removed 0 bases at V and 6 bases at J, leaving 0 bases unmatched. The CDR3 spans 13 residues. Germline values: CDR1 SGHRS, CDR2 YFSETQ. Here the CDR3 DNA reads TGCGCCAGCAGCTTGGGGGACAGGGGCGAGCAGTACTTC. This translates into CASSLGDRGEQYF.

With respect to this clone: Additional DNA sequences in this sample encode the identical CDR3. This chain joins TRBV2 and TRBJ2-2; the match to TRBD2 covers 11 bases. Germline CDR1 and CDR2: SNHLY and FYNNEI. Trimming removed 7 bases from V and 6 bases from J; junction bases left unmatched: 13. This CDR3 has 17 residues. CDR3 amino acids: CASTQGRGLAVSGELFF. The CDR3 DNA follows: TGTGCCAGCACCCAGGGGAGGGGACTAGCGGTTTCCGGGGAGCTGTTTTTT.

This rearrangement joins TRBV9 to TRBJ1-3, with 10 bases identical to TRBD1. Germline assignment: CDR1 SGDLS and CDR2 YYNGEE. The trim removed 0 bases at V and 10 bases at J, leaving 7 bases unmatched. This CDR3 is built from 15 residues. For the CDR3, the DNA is TGTGCCAGCAGCGTAGACAGGAGGACAGGGGGAACCATATATTTT. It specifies CASSVDRRTGGTIYF.

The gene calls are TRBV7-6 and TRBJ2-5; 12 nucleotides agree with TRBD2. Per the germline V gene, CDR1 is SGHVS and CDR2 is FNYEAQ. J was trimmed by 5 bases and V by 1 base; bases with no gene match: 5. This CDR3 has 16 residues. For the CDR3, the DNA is TGTGCCAGCAGCTTAGGACTAGCGGGGGCAGGGGAGACCCAGTACTTC. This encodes CASSLGLAGAGETQYF.

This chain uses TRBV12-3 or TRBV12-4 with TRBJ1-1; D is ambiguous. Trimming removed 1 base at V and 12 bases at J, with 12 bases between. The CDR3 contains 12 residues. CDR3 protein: CASSLGPVLPFF. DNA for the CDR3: TGTGCCAGCAGTTTAGGGCCTGTTTTACCTTTCTTT.

The CDR3 nucleotides are TGCGCCAGCACCCCTACTACTAGTCTCAATGAGCAGTTCTTC. The encoded protein is CASTPTTSLNEQFF. This chain uses TRBV5-1 with TRBJ2-1, with D maybe TRBD2 (5 bases). From germline, CDR1 is SGHRS and CDR2 YFSETQ. The CDR3 has 14 amino acids. Trimming shortened V by 6 bases and J by 6 bases, and 16 bases separated the two germline ends.

The chain's CDR3 is CATRGGAGHTDTQYF. Here the CDR3 DNA reads TGTGCCACCCGAGGGGGAGCGGGGCACACAGATACGCAGTATTTT. The chain combines TRBV14 with TRBJ2-3; TRBD2 is a possible D gene (7 bases). CDR1 SGHDN and CDR2 FVKESK come from the germline V gene. Trimming removed 10 bases from V and 2 bases from J, with 19 bases in between. The CDR3 is made up of 15 amino acids. Drawing the rest from reference TRBV14 and TRBJ2-3, the complete variable domain is EAGVTQFPSHSVIEKGQTVTLRCDPISGHDNLYWYRRVMGKEIKFLLHFVKESKQDESGMPNNRFLAERTGGTYSTLKVQPAELEDSGVYFCATRGGAGHTDTQYFGPGTRLTVL.

In DNA form, the CDR3 reads TGTGCCTGGGGAGGACAGGGTAGATCCTACGAGCAGTACTTC. Amino acids: CAWGGQGRSYEQYF. The J gene is TRBJ2-7, the V gene TRBV30; 8 nucleotides match TRBD1. The trim removed 5 bases at V and 1 base at J, leaving 7 bases unmatched. The germline gives CDR1 GTSNPN, CDR2 SVGIG (reference sequence). The CDR3 totals 14 residues.

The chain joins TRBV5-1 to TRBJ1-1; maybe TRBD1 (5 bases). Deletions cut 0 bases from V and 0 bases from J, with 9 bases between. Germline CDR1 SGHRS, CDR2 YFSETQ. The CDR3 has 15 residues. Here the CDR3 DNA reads TGCGCCAGCAGCTTGGCAGGGCCCGTGAACACTGAAGCTTTCTTT. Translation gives CASSLAGPVNTEAFF.

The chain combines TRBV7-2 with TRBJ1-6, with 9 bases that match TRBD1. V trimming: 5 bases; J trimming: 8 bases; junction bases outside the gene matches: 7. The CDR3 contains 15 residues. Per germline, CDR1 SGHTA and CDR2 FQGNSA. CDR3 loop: CASSPRQGVDSPLHF. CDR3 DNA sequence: TGTGCCAGCAGCCCTCGACAGGGGGTTGATTCACCCCTCCACTTT.

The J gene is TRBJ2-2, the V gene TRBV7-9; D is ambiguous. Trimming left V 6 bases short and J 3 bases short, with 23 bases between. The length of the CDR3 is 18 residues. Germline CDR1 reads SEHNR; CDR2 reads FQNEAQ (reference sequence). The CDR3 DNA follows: TGTGCCAGCAGAAAACCCGCGGTTTTTACTGGAGACACCGGGGAGCTGTTTTTT. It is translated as CASRKPAVFTGDTGELFF.

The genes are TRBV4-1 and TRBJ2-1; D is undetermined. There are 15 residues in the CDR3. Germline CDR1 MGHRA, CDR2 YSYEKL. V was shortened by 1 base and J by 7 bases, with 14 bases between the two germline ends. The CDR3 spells CASSQGIDPRNEQFF. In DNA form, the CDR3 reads TGCGCCAGCAGCCAAGGAATCGACCCCAGGAATGAGCAGTTCTTC.

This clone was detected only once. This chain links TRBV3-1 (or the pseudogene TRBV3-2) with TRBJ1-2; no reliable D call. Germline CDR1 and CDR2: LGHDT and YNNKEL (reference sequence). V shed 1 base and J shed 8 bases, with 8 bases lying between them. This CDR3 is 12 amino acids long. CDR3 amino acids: CASSQALRGYTF. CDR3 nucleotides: TGTGCCAGCAGCCAAGCACTTCGAGGCTACACCTTC.